Following are 30 T cell receptor beta chains from one sample sequenced in a study of blood T cell repertoires in COVID-19. The protocol was immunoSEQ multiplex PCR, while the TCRdb copy is restricted to in-frame clones and leaves out a portion. Among a few hundred thousand clones, about 81% were seen once, and the ten largest hold roughly 4%. The specimen was PBMCs or T cells enriched from blood (not recorded which). Source of these receptors: a man aged 30 to 45 with acute COVID-19.

The chain joins TRBV11-2 to TRBJ1-2; 7 bases align to TRBD1. Per germline, CDR1 SGHAT and CDR2 FQNNGV. V lost 5 bases and J lost 2; bases outside the gene matches: 5. The CDR3 has 14 amino acids. CDR3 amino acids: CASSQETGNYGYTF. DNA for the CDR3: TGTGCCAGCAGCCAAGAGACAGGGAACTATGGCTACACCTTC. The full variable domain, rest sourced from reference TRBV11-2 and TRBJ1-2, is EAGVAQSPRYKIIEKRQSVAFWCNPISGHATLYWYQQILGQGPKLLIQFQNNGVVDDSQLPKDRFSAERLKGVDSTLKIQPAKLEDSAVYLCASSQETGNYGYTFGSGTRLTVV.

The count of this clone is one. A junction boundary mismatches the germline segment, possibly from a read error. The rearrangement uses TRBV5-1 and TRBJ1-2; perhaps TRBD1 as D (5 bases). Germline lookup yields CDR1 SGHRS and CDR2 YFSETQ. The CDR3 is 15 amino acids. In nucleotides, the CDR3 is TGTGCCAGCAGCCCCGGGACTCCGGGCGTCTATGGCTACACCTTC. It encodes CASSPGTPGVYGYTF.

The J gene is TRBJ2-1, the V gene TRBV27, with 8 bases lining up with TRBD1. The V and J ends lost 5 bases and 2 bases, in that order; junction bases with no gene match: 5. This CDR3 spans 15 amino acids. The germline V gene encodes CDR1 MNHEY and CDR2 SMNVEV (reference sequence). The CDR3 loop reads CASSTDRAPYNEQFF. The CDR3 nucleotides are TGTGCCAGCAGTACGGACAGGGCCCCCTACAATGAGCAGTTCTTC.

The J gene is TRBJ2-3, the V gene TRBV28, with D maybe TRBD2 (6 bases). The CDR3 covers 16 residues. Germline values: CDR1 MDHEN, CDR2 SYDVKM. Trimming left V 6 bases short and J 0 bases short, with 16 bases between. The CDR3 loop reads CASRSSRGFSTDTQYF. The DNA for the CDR3 is TGTGCCAGCAGATCCTCCCGGGGGTTCAGCACAGATACGCAGTATTTT.

This chain links TRBV19 with TRBJ1-2; TRBD1 is a possible D gene (5 bases). The germline CDR1 and CDR2 sequences are LNHDA and SQIVND (reference sequence). This CDR3 has 15 residues. With 3 bases removed from V and 7 bases from J, the gap between germline ends came to 18 bases. CDR3 region: CASSIGAGRNSGYTF. CDR3 DNA sequence: TGTGCCAGTAGTATTGGTGCAGGGAGGAATAGTGGCTACACCTTC.

This clone has a handful of counts. This chain joins TRBV2 and TRBJ2-1; 7 nucleotides match TRBD1. Germline-derived CDR1 and CDR2 are SNHLY and FYNNEI. CDR3 length: 13 amino acids. The junction had 9 bases not matched to a gene; V was cut back by 6 bases and J by 10 bases. The CDR3 DNA follows: TGTGCCAGCAGAGAGACAGGGTTGGAGGAGCAGTTCTTC. It yields the protein CASRETGLEEQFF.

V gene TRBV5-4 combines with J gene TRBJ1-6; possible D gene TRBD1, 5 bases. Germline assignment: CDR1 SGHNT and CDR2 YYREEE (reference sequence). V gave up 3 bases and J gave up 9 bases, with 22 bases separating them. CDR3 length: 17 residues. DNA for the CDR3: TGTGCCAGCAGCTACTTGCCAGGGCCCAGTACGCGTTCACCCCTCCACTTT. This encodes CASSYLPGPSTRSPLHF.

This chain joins TRBV18 and TRBJ2-3; D is uncertain. V shed 2 bases and J shed 3 bases, with 12 bases lying between them. Germline loops: CDR1 KGHSH, CDR2 LQKENI. The CDR3 is 15 amino acids. The DNA for the CDR3 is TGTGCCAGCTCACCAGATAGTTTGAAGACAGATACGCAGTATTTT. Translated, it gives CASSPDSLKTDTQYF.

The chain has TRBV3-1 (or the pseudogene TRBV3-2) and TRBJ1-2, with 7 bases aligning to TRBD1. Germline assignment: CDR1 LGHDT and CDR2 YNNKEL (reference sequence). J lost 6 bases, V lost 6 bases, and 7 bases had no gene match. This CDR3 comprises 13 residues. CDR3 sequence (DNA): TGTGCCAGCAGGAGAACTACAGGGGATGGCTACACCTTC. This gives the protein CASRRTTGDGYTF.

The chain joins TRBV19 to TRBJ2-2, with 10 bases fitting TRBD2. The CDR3 is made up of 17 amino acids. V gave up 5 bases and J gave up 0 bases; unmatched junction bases: 6. Germline CDR1 is LNHDA and CDR2 is SQIVND (reference sequence). The CDR3 loop reads CASSRPGLATNTGELFF. CDR3 DNA: TGTGCCAGTAGTCGTCCGGGACTAGCGACGAACACCGGGGAGCTGTTTTTT.

This chain joins TRBV7-9 and TRBJ2-7; unclear D gene. Germline V CDR1 and CDR2: SEHNR, FQNEAQ (reference sequence). Between the trimmed V and J ends, which lost 5 bases and 1 base, there was a span of 9 bases. This CDR3 has 13 residues. The CDR3 spells CASSARHSYEQYV. The DNA of the CDR3 is TGTGCCAGCAGCGCCCGACATTCCTACGAGCAGTACGTC.

This chain links TRBV28 with TRBJ2-4; maybe TRBD1 (6 bases). The V end lost 3 bases, the J end lost 4 bases, and 13 bases lay between the germline ends. Looked up from germline, CDR1 is MDHEN and CDR2 is SYDVKM. This CDR3 is built from 15 residues. Written as DNA, the CDR3 is TGTGCCAGCAGTTTCCCAGGACAGAGAAAAAACATTCAGTACTTC. This encodes CASSFPGQRKNIQYF.

This chain connects TRBV7-3 to TRBJ2-2, with TRBD1 matching over 7 bases. Unmatched junction bases numbered 10, after V lost 6 bases and J lost 3 bases. This CDR3 spans 16 amino acids. Per germline, CDR1 SGHTA and CDR2 FQGTGA. The CDR3 region has the DNA TGTGCCAGCAGAACCGGGGACAGTTTTTACACCGGGGAGCTGTTTTTT. Amino acids: CASRTGDSFYTGELFF.

V and J are TRBV5-6 and TRBJ1-3, with D uncertain. CDR3 length: 16 amino acids. Germline-derived CDR1 and CDR2 are SGHDT and YYEEEE. V lost 4 bases and J 8 bases, leaving 22 bases between the germline ends. The CDR3 loop is CASSRRAGIFSDTIYF. Written as DNA, the CDR3 is TGTGCCAGCAGCCGGAGGGCAGGAATATTTTCGGACACCATATATTTT. Supplemented by reference TRBV5-6 and TRBJ1-3, the full variable domain reads DAGVTQSPTHLIKTRGQQVTLRCSPKSGHDTVSWYQQALGQGPQFIFQYYEEEERQRGNFPDRFSGHQFPNYSSELNVNALLLGDSALYLCASSRRAGIFSDTIYFGEGSWLTVV.

Worth noting for this clone: A junction end diverges from the germline sequence, so it may reflect a read error. The gene calls are TRBV10-1 and TRBJ1-2; 7 nucleotides match TRBD1. The CDR3 spans 14 residues. The germline V gene has CDR1 WNHNN and CDR2 SYGVQD (reference sequence). The CDR3 spells CASSESRGQTTTNF. CDR3 coding DNA: TGCGCCAGCAGTGAGTCGAGGGGACAGACCACGACAAACTTC.

The sample holds one count of this clone. The chain uses TRBV13 and TRBJ2-3; 8 bases fit TRBD2. J was trimmed by 5 bases and V by 5 bases; bases with no gene match: 12. The CDR3 is 16 amino acids. The V gene's germline CDR1 is PRHDT and CDR2 FYEKMQ (reference sequence). Here the CDR3 DNA reads TGTGCCAGCAGCCTAATCCGACTAGCGAGGGAAGATACGCAGTATTTT. It encodes CASSLIRLAREDTQYF.

This clone was observed a handful of times. For the CDR3, the DNA is TGCAGTGCTAGTGCGCGGCGGGAGGGGACAGATACGCAGTATTTT. It codes for CSASARREGTDTQYF. This chain uses TRBV20-1 with TRBJ2-3; 9 positions agree with TRBD2. V shed 3 bases and J 3 bases; nucleotides not matched to a gene: 7. In germline, CDR1 is DFQATT, CDR2 SNEGSKA (reference sequence). The CDR3 totals 15 residues.

The chain's CDR3 is CASSQDQGSGSPPWETQYF. In DNA, the CDR3 is TGTGCCAGCAGCCAAGATCAGGGGAGCGGGAGCCCGCCATGGGAGACCCAGTACTTC. The chain joins TRBV3-1 (or the pseudogene TRBV3-2) to TRBJ2-5; the match to TRBD2 covers 8 bases. Looked up from germline, CDR1 is LGHDT and CDR2 is YNNKEL (reference sequence). The CDR3 has 19 residues. With V trimmed by 0 bases and J by 5 bases, 17 bases remained unmatched.

The rearrangement joins TRBV2 to TRBJ1-2; possible D gene TRBD1, 6 bases. Germline V lookup: CDR1 SNHLY, CDR2 FYNNEI. The V gene lost 7 bases and the J gene lost 5 bases, with 17 bases spanning the gap. CDR3 size: 14 residues. The CDR3 region is CASKARQVPYGYTF. CDR3 bases: TGTGCCAGCAAGGCTCGACAGGTCCCGTATGGCTACACCTTC.

The V and J genes are TRBV7-2 and TRBJ1-2; 9 bases line up with TRBD1. The ends lost 7 bases at V and 0 bases at J; junction bases unmatched: 3. The CDR3 contains 14 residues. Germline CDR1 and CDR2: SGHTA and FQGNSA. The CDR3 is CASTTGGANYGYTF. CDR3 coding DNA: TGTGCCAGCACGACAGGGGGAGCTAACTATGGCTACACCTTC.

There are a few counts of this clone. The rearrangement joins TRBV5-3 to TRBJ1-1; TRBD1 matches at 12 bases. TRBV5-3 is marked as an open reading frame, function uncertain. The CDR3 contains 19 residues. Germline trimming cut 1 base from V and 3 bases from J; bases unmatched to any gene: 13. The CDR3 region is CARSLPLARDRGRDTEAFF. CDR3 DNA: TGTGCCAGAAGCTTGCCCCTGGCCCGGGACAGGGGGCGAGACACTGAAGCTTTCTTT.

This chain links TRBV9 with TRBJ2-1; 8 bases line up with TRBD2. V shed 4 bases, J shed 0 bases, and the junction held 6 bases outside the gene matches. Germline V gene lookup returns CDR1 SGDLS and CDR2 YYNGEE. The CDR3 loop spans 16 amino acids. The CDR3 DNA follows: TGTGCCAGCAGCCCCCCCGGGACTAGCTCCTACAATGAGCAGTTCTTC. This translates into CASSPPGTSSYNEQFF. The full variable domain, rest sourced from reference TRBV9 and TRBJ2-1, is DSGVTQTPKHLITATGQRVTLRCSPRSGDLSVYWYQQSLDQGLQFLIQYYNGEERAKGNILERFSAQQFPDLHSELNLSSLELGDSALYFCASSPPGTSSYNEQFFGPGTRLTVL.

This chain links TRBV6-5 with TRBJ2-3; possible D gene TRBD2, 6 bases. V lost 0 bases and J lost 1, with 11 bases in between. Germline CDR1 and CDR2: MNHEY and SVGAGI. The CDR3 spans 16 residues. The CDR3 DNA is TGTGCCAGCAGTTACTCCGGGACTCAAGGCACAGATACGCAGTATTTT. It translates to CASSYSGTQGTDTQYF.

The rearrangement uses TRBV27 and TRBJ1-5, with TRBD1 as a possible D gene (5 bases). V lost 2 bases and J lost 0, with 11 bases in between. The CDR3 is 16 amino acids. Germline CDR1 and CDR2: MNHEY and SMNVEV (reference sequence). DNA for the CDR3: TGTGCCAGCAGTTTAATTAGCAGGGATAGCAATCAGCCCCAGCATTTT. It translates to CASSLISRDSNQPQHF.

This clone has more than one count but fewer than ten. The rearrangement uses TRBV5-1 and TRBJ1-3; weak D call: TRBD1 (6 bases). CDR1 is SGHRS, CDR2 YFSETQ, per germline. This CDR3 region has 15 residues. V was trimmed by 5 bases and J by 3 bases, leaving 15 bases between them. The CDR3 region has the DNA TGCGCCAGCAGTTTTGAAGGGGGTAGTGGAAACACCATATATTTT. It specifies CASSFEGGSGNTIYF.

This clone was observed a few times. The chain carries TRBV7-2 and TRBJ2-7, with TRBD1 as a possible D gene (5 bases). V shed 1 base and J shed 1 base, with 11 bases lying between them. Per germline, CDR1 SGHTA and CDR2 FQGNSA. The CDR3 covers 15 residues. CDR3 DNA sequence: TGTGCCAGCAGCTTAGGTGCAGGGTGGTCCTACGAGCAGTACGTC. As protein: CASSLGAGWSYEQYV.

This clone was picked up one time. The chain links TRBV7-9 to TRBJ1-1; D uncertain. Germline loops: CDR1 SEHNR, CDR2 FQNEAQ (reference sequence). Trimming took off 5 bases at V and 5 bases at J, with 12 bases between the two ends. CDR3 length: 13 amino acids. The CDR3 protein is CASSDRVGTEAFF. The CDR3 DNA follows: TGTGCCAGCAGCGATCGGGTAGGAACTGAAGCTTTCTTT.

The genes are TRBV19 and TRBJ1-2; D call uncertain. The CDR3 has 16 amino acids. V was shortened by 0 bases and J by 4 bases, with 15 bases between the two germline ends. Germline V CDR1 and CDR2: LNHDA, SQIVND (reference sequence). The CDR3 DNA reads as TGTGCCAGTAGTATAGACCCGGGCACGCGGGCCTATGGCTACACCTTC. It is translated as CASSIDPGTRAYGYTF.

CDR3 loop: CASSLTPGLAGTDTQYF. The CDR3 DNA reads as TGTGCCAGCAGTTTAACCCCGGGACTAGCGGGGACAGATACGCAGTATTTT. The gene calls are TRBV27 and TRBJ2-3, with 13 bases that match TRBD2. With V trimmed by 2 bases and J by 3 bases, 5 bases remained unmatched. Per the germline V gene, CDR1 is MNHEY and CDR2 is SMNVEV (reference sequence). There are 17 residues in the CDR3.

The chain uses TRBV5-6 and TRBJ2-1; D ambiguous. The germline CDR1 and CDR2 sequences are SGHDT and YYEEEE. CDR3 length: 15 residues. V was clipped by 5 bases and J by 0 bases, with 12 bases between them. The CDR3 sequence is CASRPGPSSYNEQFF. The CDR3 DNA reads TGTGCCAGCAGACCTGGCCCCAGCTCCTACAATGAGCAGTTCTTC.